This TCR beta chain comes out of a study of blood T cells in healthy people across ages. Study outcomes and limitations: Diversity was estimated from one million T cells, and these estimates were considered underestimates. TCR beta diversity, measured per million T cells, fell in a roughly linear way with age.

Combining a sample-barcoded 5' primer with a J-beta primer mix, a second PCR ran for roughly 7 to 12 cycles. TCRdb re-derived calls from the 5' RACE reads in MiXCR, one entry per CDR3 protein. The sample contains 1,500,000 or so distinct CDR3 sequences, 59% of which appear only once. The sample holds one count of this clonotype. Its antigen is not known. The V gene's germline CDR1 is SEHNR and CDR2 FQNEAQ (reference sequence). The germline V and J ends were trimmed by 1 base and 0 bases, with 12 bases remaining between them. The CDR3 length is 16 residues. Donors ranged from about 6 to 95 years old and were healthy Caucasians in Russia.

Sequencing input: blood. The chain joins TRBV7-9 to TRBJ1-2; D not resolved. The receptor's source is a man in his late teens or twenties in good health. The CDR3 DNA sequence: TGTGCCAGCAGCTTAGGCGGTCCAGGCGCTAACTATGGCTACACCTTC. This sequence encodes CASSLGGPGANYGYTF.